This T cell receptor beta chain was profiled in a study of early T cells in non-severe SARS-CoV-2 infection. Study at large: Chains were unpaired, as sequencing was done on bulk RNA from unsorted whole blood.

This clonotype appeared a few times. The antigen is undetermined. Individually, cDNA molecules had unique molecular identifiers attached to them. One entry per CDR3 protein, called by TCRdb with MiXCR from the 5' RACE reads. The sample holds around 57,000 distinct CDR3 sequences, over 4.5% seen once. Whole-study results and caveats: The matching step, a VDJdb search, favored anti-spike CD8 responses and missed private and CD4 specificities.

This sequence was found in an adult who was a healthcare worker with PCR-confirmed SARS-CoV-2 infection or an uninfected control (not recorded which). The sample in question was whole blood, obtained at baseline.

As DNA, the CDR3 is TGTGCCAGCAGCCCGACACTCTACGAGCAGTACTTC. It translates to CASSPTLYEQYF. The chain is built from TRBV7-2 and TRBJ2-7; unclear D gene. The CDR3 runs 12 residues. Trimming shortened V by 5 bases and J by 3 bases, and 8 bases separated the two germline ends. Germline CDR1 reads SGHTA; CDR2 reads FQGNSA.